Listed here is a single T cell receptor beta chain. This specimen comes from a study of blood T cell repertoires in COVID-19. The data were produced by immunoSEQ multiplex PCR, yet TCRdb's version contains in-frame clones alone and is incomplete. Seen here are around 260,000 clones, nearly 90% observed once, and the top ten hold around 0.7%. Source material: peripheral blood. This TCR was sampled from a human donor in a cohort sampled during active COVID-19.

The CDR3 region has the DNA TGTGCCAGCAGTTACTCGATGAAGGCTAGCGGAGAGCATTTT. It is translated as CASSYSMKASGEHF. This chain links TRBV6-2 or TRBV6-3 with TRBJ1-5; no definite D call. Trimming stripped 0 bases from V and 14 bases from J, with 17 bases between. This CDR3 is 14 amino acids long. CDR1 is MNHEY and CDR2 is SVGEGT in the germline V gene.